This T cell receptor beta chain was obtained from a study of glioma-infiltrating T cells. Findings and limits, study-wide: Tissue-blood divergence was below expectation in non-neoplastic patients, above in gliomas.

This clonotype has a count of ten or more. As yet, its antigen is unknown. Germline CDR1 is MNHEY and CDR2 is SMNVEV (reference sequence). This CDR3 has 16 residues. V dropped 5 bases and J dropped 8 bases, with 22 bases sitting between them. TCR alpha and beta CDR3 regions were amplified from RNA using iRepertoire nested multiplex PCR. Tissue mRNA or PBMC total RNA, roughly 95-400 ng, went into one-step reverse transcription and amplification. Via MiXCR, TCRdb re-called the multiplex PCR reads, giving one row per CDR3 protein. The data contain some 93,000 distinct CDR3 sequences, about 37% of them singletons.

The rearrangement links TRBV27 to TRBJ2-1; D is unresolved. The clonotype comes from a human donor with low-grade glioma or glioblastoma, undergoing nonglioma brain surgery, or in good health (not recorded which). The sample consisted of glioma tissue, nonneoplastic brain tissue, or PBMCs (not recorded which). CDR3 nucleotides: TGTGCCAGCAGTAAATCGTCGGGCCTTCCCGAGGATGAGCAGTTCTTC. Translated, it gives CASSKSSGLPEDEQFF.